These T cell receptor beta chains were read from a single sample in a study of shared clonotypes between healthy human individuals. Data came from immunoSEQ multiplex PCR; TCRdb stores just in-frame clones and leaves some out. The data hold over a million clones, with under 80% observed a single time. Sequenced: memory CD4+ T cells sorted from blood. Every receptor here comes from a man between 18 and 29 years old in good health. Each CDR3 is given with its conserved first and last residue. A D gene is named only where the DNA matches it firmly. Where a row states a size, it is once, few, many or the class of an expanded clone; other rows omit it.

J gene	V gene	clone size	D gene	CDR3 protein	CDR3 DNA
TRBJ2-7	TRBV28	-	-	CASSLVGAEQYF	TGTGCCAGCAGTTTAGTGGGGGCCGAGCAGTACTTC
TRBJ2-3	TRBV27	-	-	CASSSPGRVTDTQYF	TGTGCCAGCAGCTCCCCGGGACGGGTCACAGATACGCAGTATTTT
TRBJ2-2	TRBV11-2	-	TRBD2	CASSPGLAGRSGELFF	TGTGCCAGCAGCCCGGGACTAGCGGGCCGTTCCGGGGAGCTGTTTTTT
TRBJ2-5	TRBV11-3	-	-	CASSLRVGETQYF	TGTGCCAGCAGCTTGAGGGTAGGAGAGACCCAGTACTTC
TRBJ2-4	TRBV19	-	-	CASRPNSLAKNIQYF	TGTGCCAGTAGACCGAATTCTCTAGCCAAAAACATTCAGTACTTC
TRBJ1-4	TRBV18	few	-	CASSPRTNEKLFF	TGTGCCAGCTCACCGAGAACTAATGAAAAACTGTTTTTT
TRBJ2-7	TRBV5-4	few	TRBD1	CASRTDRGAREQYF	TGTGCCAGCAGGACCGACAGGGGGGCGCGGGAGCAGTACTTC
TRBJ2-6	TRBV2	many	TRBD2	CASSLAGSSGANVLTF	TGTGCCAGCAGTCTAGCGGGGAGCTCTGGGGCCAACGTCCTGACTTTC
TRBJ1-6	TRBV5-8	-	TRBD1	CASRQGTNSPLHF	TGTGCCAGCAGACAGGGGACGAATTCACCCCTCCACTTT
TRBJ1-1	TRBV20-1	-	-	CSAEYTEAFF	TGCAGTGCTGAATACACTGAAGCTTTCTTT
TRBJ1-2	TRBV6-6	many	TRBD1	CASSAPGQGAPGYTF	TGTGCCAGCAGTGCACCGGGACAGGGGGCGCCGGGCTACACCTTC
TRBJ1-3	TRBV18	-	-	CASSPGVSGNTIYF	TGTGCCAGCTCACCAGGAGTTTCTGGAAACACCATATATTTT
TRBJ2-1	TRBV13	-	TRBD2	CASSEKLVTSGRFRNEQFF	TGTGCCAGCAGCGAAAAGCTCGTGACTAGCGGGAGATTTAGGAATGAGCAGTTCTTC
TRBJ1-5	TRBV5-5	-	-	CASSLNAGVGDQPQHF	TGTGCCAGCAGCTTGAACGCAGGGGTAGGTGATCAGCCCCAGCATTTT
TRBJ1-4	TRBV21-1	once	-	CASDDEEKLFF	TGTGCCAGCGACGACGAGGAAAAACTGTTTTTT
TRBJ1-1	TRBV7-9	-	-	CASSRGTPEAFF	TGTGCCAGCAGCCGAGGGACCCCTGAAGCTTTCTTT
TRBJ2-2	TRBV5-6	-	TRBD2	CASSRTSGPGTGELFF	TGTGCCAGCAGCCGCACTAGCGGTCCGGGCACCGGGGAGCTGTTTTTT
TRBJ1-2	TRBV2	-	-	CASSMMVRANYGYTF	TGTGCCAGCAGTATGATGGTTCGGGCTAACTATGGCTACACCTTC
TRBJ1-3	TRBV7-9	few	TRBD1	CASSPGTGSGNTIYF	TGTGCCAGCAGCCCCGGGACAGGTTCTGGAAACACCATATATTTT
TRBJ2-7	TRBV28	few	-	CASSFVTATLSYEQYF	TGTGCCAGCAGTTTTGTCACGGCCACTCTCTCCTACGAGCAGTACTTC
TRBJ2-2	TRBV11-3	-	TRBD2	CASSAGGAGELFF	TGTGCCAGCAGCGCGGGAGGCGCCGGGGAGCTGTTTTTT
TRBJ1-1	TRBV19	few	-	CASSIGRNTEAFF	TGTGCCAGTAGTATTGGCAGGAACACTGAAGCTTTCTTT
TRBJ2-7	TRBV27	-	TRBD2	CASSLLAGYEQYF	TGTGCCAGCAGTTTACTAGCGGGCTACGAGCAGTACTTC
TRBJ2-5	TRBV19	-	-	CASSINGKETQYF	TGTGCCAGTAGTATAAACGGGAAAGAGACCCAGTACTTC
TRBJ1-1	TRBV28	once	-	CASSFRINTEAFF	TGTGCCAGCAGTTTCAGGATAAACACTGAAGCTTTCTTT
TRBJ2-3	TRBV30	-	TRBD2	CAWRASGNPDTQYF	TGTGCCTGGAGGGCTAGCGGGAACCCAGATACGCAGTATTTT